The rows below give T cell receptor beta chains drawn from one sample of a study of control samples from healthy donors and cancer patients. Libraries were prepared by immunoSEQ multiplex PCR; TCRdb keeps only in-frame clonotypes and omits some of them. The sample holds around 50,000 clones, approximately 90% seen once. The sequenced material came from PBMCs. These TCRs come from a middle-aged man with colorectal cancer. The CDR3 runs from the conserved cysteine through the conserved F or W. Fields, in order: clone size, V gene, D gene, J gene, CDR3 protein, CDR3 DNA. D genes are given only for firm matches. Clone size is not always given. Where it is, it says once, few, many or a class for expanded clones.

abundance: NA
v_gene: TRBV18
d_gene: TRBD1
j_gene: TRBJ2-2
CDR3aa: CASSPRDSNTGELFF
CDR3nt: TGTGCCAGCTCTCCCAGGGACAGTAACACCGGGGAGCTGTTTTTT

abundance: NA
v_gene: TRBV24-1
d_gene: NA
j_gene: TRBJ2-3
CDR3aa: CATSRSTDTQYF
CDR3nt: TGTGCCACCAGCCGATCCACAGATACGCAGTATTTT

abundance: NA
v_gene: TRBV7-9
d_gene: NA
j_gene: TRBJ2-5
CDR3aa: CASSLAGFRETQYF
CDR3nt: TGTGCCAGCAGCTTAGCAGGCTTCAGGGAGACCCAGTACTTC

abundance: NA
v_gene: TRBV15
d_gene: NA
j_gene: TRBJ2-7
CDR3aa: CATSRGDNYEQYF
CDR3nt: TGTGCCACCAGCAGGGGGGACAACTACGAGCAGTACTTC

abundance: NA
v_gene: TRBV15
d_gene: NA
j_gene: TRBJ1-5
CDR3aa: CATSRDNQPQHF
CDR3nt: TGTGCCACCAGCAGAGATAATCAGCCCCAGCATTTT

abundance: NA
v_gene: TRBV5-4
d_gene: NA
j_gene: TRBJ2-2
CDR3aa: CASSLDTGELFF
CDR3nt: TGTGCCAGCAGCTTGGACACCGGGGAGCTGTTTTTT

abundance: NA
v_gene: TRBV24-1
d_gene: NA
j_gene: TRBJ2-1
CDR3aa: CATSDSLMGRQFF
CDR3nt: TGTGCCACCAGTGATTCCCTCATGGGGCGGCAGTTCTTC

abundance: NA
v_gene: TRBV14
d_gene: NA
j_gene: TRBJ2-5
CDR3aa: CASSQDPRGTTQYF
CDR3nt: TGTGCCAGCAGCCAAGATCCAAGAGGGACTACCCAGTACTTC

abundance: once
v_gene: TRBV9
d_gene: TRBD1
j_gene: TRBJ1-4
CDR3aa: CASSAGQGLGEKLFF
CDR3nt: TGTGCCAGCAGCGCCGGACAGGGCCTGGGGGAAAAACTGTTTTTT

abundance: NA
v_gene: TRBV9
d_gene: TRBD1
j_gene: TRBJ1-3
CDR3aa: CASSRLQGEYGNTIYF
CDR3nt: TGTGCCAGCAGCAGATTACAGGGGGAGTATGGAAACACCATATATTTT

abundance: NA
v_gene: TRBV6-6
d_gene: NA
j_gene: TRBJ2-3
CDR3aa: CASSLGGSTDTQYF
CDR3nt: TGTGCCAGCAGCCTTGGGGGGAGCACAGATACGCAGTATTTT

abundance: few
v_gene: TRBV5-1
d_gene: TRBD1
j_gene: TRBJ1-6
CDR3aa: CASSPQLGTGESTLHF
CDR3nt: TGCGCCAGCAGCCCCCAACTCGGGACAGGGGAATCAACCCTCCACTTT

abundance: once
v_gene: TRBV7-9
d_gene: NA
j_gene: TRBJ2-1
CDR3aa: CASSSLTSPRRVF
CDR3nt: TGTGCCAGCAGCTCCCTTACGTCGCCAAGAAGGGTCTTC

abundance: medium-sized
v_gene: TRBV7-9
d_gene: NA
j_gene: TRBJ1-1
CDR3aa: CASSEEDEAFF
CDR3nt: TGTGCCAGCAGCGAAGAAGATGAAGCTTTCTTT

abundance: NA
v_gene: TRBV7-9
d_gene: TRBD2
j_gene: TRBJ2-7
CDR3aa: CASYPARDIPGLELYEQYF
CDR3nt: TGTGCCAGTTATCCAGCCCGGGACATACCGGGACTAGAGCTCTACGAGCAGTACTTC

abundance: NA
v_gene: TRBV6-4
d_gene: TRBD2
j_gene: TRBJ2-1
CDR3aa: CASSDGEGPHNEQFF
CDR3nt: TGTGCCAGCAGTGACGGGGAGGGACCCCACAATGAGCAGTTCTTC

abundance: NA
v_gene: TRBV7-8
d_gene: NA
j_gene: TRBJ2-1
CDR3aa: CASSLPQYNEQFF
CDR3nt: TGTGCCAGCAGCTTGCCACAGTACAATGAGCAGTTCTTC

abundance: NA
v_gene: TRBV7-9
d_gene: NA
j_gene: TRBJ2-3
CDR3aa: CASSWDLGTDTQYF
CDR3nt: TGTGCCAGCAGCTGGGACCTTGGCACAGATACGCAGTATTTT

abundance: once
v_gene: TRBV18
d_gene: NA
j_gene: TRBJ1-1
CDR3aa: CASSLWPNTEAFF
CDR3nt: TGTGCCAGCTCACTATGGCCTAACACTGAAGCTTTCTTT

abundance: NA
v_gene: TRBV5-1
d_gene: TRBD1
j_gene: TRBJ2-5
CDR3aa: CASRKSTGVGETQYF
CDR3nt: TGCGCCAGCCGCAAATCGACAGGGGTCGGGGAGACCCAGTACTTC